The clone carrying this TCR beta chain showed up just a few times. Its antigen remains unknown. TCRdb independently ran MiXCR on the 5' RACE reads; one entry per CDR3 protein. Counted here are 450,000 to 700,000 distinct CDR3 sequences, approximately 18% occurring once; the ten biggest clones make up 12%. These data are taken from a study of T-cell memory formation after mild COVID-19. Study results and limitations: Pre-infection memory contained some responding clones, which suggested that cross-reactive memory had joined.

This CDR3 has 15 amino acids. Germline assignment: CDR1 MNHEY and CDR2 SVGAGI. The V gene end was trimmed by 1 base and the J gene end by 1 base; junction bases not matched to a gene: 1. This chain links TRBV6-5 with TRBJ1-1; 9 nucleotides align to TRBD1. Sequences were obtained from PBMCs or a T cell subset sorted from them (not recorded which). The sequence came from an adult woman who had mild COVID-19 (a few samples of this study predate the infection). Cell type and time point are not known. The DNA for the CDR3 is TGTGCCAGCAGTTACTTGGACAGGGGGAACACTGAAGCTTTCTTT. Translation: CASSYLDRGNTEAFF.